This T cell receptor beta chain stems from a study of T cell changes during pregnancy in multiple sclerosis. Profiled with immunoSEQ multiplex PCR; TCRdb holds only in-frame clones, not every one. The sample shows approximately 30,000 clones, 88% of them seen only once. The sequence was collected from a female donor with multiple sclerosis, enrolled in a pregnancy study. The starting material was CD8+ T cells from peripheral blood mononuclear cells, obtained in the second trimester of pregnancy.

The CDR3 bases are TGCGCCAGCAGACTAGCGGGGGGGCGGGGAGATACGCAGTATTTT. This sequence encodes CASRLAGGRGDTQYF. The rearrangement links TRBV4-1 to TRBJ2-3, with 13 bases matching TRBD2. The CDR3 is made up of 15 amino acids. Trimming took 6 bases from V and 5 from J; bases not matched to a gene: 5. The germline V gene has CDR1 MGHRA and CDR2 YSYEKL.